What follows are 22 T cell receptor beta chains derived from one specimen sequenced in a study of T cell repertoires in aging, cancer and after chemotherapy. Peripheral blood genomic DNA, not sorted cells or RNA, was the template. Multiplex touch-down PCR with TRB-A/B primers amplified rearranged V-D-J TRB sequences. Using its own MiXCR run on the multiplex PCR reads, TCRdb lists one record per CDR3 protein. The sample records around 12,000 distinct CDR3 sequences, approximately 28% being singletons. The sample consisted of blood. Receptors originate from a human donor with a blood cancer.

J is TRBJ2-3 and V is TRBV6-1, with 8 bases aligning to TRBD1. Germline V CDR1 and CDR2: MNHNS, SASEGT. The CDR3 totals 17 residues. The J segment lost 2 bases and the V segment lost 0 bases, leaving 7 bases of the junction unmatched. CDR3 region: CASSEAYRGTSTDTQYF. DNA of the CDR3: TGTGCCAGCAGTGAAGCGTACAGGGGGACCTCCACAGATACGCAGTATTTT.

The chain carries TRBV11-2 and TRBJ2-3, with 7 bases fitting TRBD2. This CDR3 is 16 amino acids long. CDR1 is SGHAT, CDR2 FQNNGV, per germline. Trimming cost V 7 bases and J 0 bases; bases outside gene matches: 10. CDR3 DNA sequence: TGTGCCAGCACCCCTTATGGTAGCGGGAGCACAGATACGCAGTATTTT. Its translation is CASTPYGSGSTDTQYF.

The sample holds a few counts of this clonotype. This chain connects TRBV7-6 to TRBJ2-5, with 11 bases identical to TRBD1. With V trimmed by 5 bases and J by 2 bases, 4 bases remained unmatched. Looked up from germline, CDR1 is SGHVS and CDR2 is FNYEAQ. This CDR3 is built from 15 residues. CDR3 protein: CASSARDRGQETQYF. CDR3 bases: TGTGCCAGCAGCGCCCGGGACAGGGGGCAAGAGACCCAGTACTTC.

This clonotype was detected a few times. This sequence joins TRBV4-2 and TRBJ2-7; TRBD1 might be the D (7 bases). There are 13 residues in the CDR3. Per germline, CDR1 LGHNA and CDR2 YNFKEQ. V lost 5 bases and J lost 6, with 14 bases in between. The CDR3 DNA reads TGTGCCAGCAGCTCATTCCAGGGGGGCGAGCAGTACTTC. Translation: CASSSFQGGEQYF.

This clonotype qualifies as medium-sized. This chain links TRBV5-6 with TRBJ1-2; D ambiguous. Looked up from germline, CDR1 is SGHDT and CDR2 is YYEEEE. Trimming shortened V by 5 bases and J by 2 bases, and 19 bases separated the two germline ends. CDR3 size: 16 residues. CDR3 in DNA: TGTGCCAGCAGTGATCCGGAGATTTGGGCCAACTATGGCTACACCTTC. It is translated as CASSDPEIWANYGYTF. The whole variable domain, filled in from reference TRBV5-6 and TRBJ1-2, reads DAGVTQSPTHLIKTRGQQVTLRCSPKSGHDTVSWYQQALGQGPQFIFQYYEEEERQRGNFPDRFSGHQFPNYSSELNVNALLLGDSALYLCASSDPEIWANYGYTFGSGTRLTVV.

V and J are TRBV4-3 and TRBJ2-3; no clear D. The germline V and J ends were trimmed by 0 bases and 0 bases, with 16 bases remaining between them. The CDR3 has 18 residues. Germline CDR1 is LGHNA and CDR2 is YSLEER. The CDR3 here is CASSQDTVHSRSTDTQYF. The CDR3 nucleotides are TGCGCCAGCAGCCAAGATACTGTCCACTCGCGGAGCACAGATACGCAGTATTTT.

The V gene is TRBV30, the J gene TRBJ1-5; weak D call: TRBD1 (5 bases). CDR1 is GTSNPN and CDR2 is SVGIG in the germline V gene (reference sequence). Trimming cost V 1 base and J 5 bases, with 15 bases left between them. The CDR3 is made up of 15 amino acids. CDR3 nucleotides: TGTGCCTGGAGTGGGGGGGAGGGGACCTATCAGCCCCAGCATTTT. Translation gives CAWSGGEGTYQPQHF.

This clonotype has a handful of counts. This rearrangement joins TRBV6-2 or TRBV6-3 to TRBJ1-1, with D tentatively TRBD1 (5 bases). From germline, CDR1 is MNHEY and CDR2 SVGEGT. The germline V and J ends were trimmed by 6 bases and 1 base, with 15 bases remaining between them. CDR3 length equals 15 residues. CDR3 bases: TGTGCCAGCAGCCCCCCCCAGCAGGGGAACACTGAAGCTTTCTTT. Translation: CASSPPQQGNTEAFF.

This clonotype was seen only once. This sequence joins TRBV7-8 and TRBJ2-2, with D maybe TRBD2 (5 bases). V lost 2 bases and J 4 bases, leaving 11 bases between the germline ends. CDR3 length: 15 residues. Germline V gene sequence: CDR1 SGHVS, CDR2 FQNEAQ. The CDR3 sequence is CASSLRGRTTGELFF. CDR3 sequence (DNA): TGTGCCAGCAGCTTAAGAGGGCGGACCACCGGGGAGCTGTTTTTT.

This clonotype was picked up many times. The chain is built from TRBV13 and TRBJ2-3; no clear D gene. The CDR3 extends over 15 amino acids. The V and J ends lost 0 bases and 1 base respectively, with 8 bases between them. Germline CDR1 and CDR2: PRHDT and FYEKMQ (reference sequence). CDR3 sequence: CASSLGEGRTDTQYF. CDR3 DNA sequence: TGTGCCAGCAGCTTAGGCGAAGGCCGCACAGATACGCAGTATTTT.

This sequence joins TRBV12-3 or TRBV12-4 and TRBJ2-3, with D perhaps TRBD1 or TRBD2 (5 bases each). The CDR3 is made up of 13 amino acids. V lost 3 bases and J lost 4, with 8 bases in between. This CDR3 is CASSFGTPDTQYF. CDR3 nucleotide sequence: TGTGCCAGCAGTTTTGGGACCCCAGATACGCAGTATTTT.

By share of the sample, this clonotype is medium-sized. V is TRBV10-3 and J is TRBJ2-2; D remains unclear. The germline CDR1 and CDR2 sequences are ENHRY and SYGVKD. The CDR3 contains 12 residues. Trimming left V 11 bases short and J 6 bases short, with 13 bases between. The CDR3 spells CAAQTQAGELFF. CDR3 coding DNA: TGTGCCGCACAGACGCAGGCCGGGGAGCTGTTTTTT.

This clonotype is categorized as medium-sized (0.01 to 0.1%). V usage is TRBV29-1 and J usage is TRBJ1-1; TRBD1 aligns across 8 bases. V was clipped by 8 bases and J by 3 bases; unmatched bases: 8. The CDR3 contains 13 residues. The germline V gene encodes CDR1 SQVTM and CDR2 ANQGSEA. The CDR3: CSTAGGWHTEAFF. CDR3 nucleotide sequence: TGCAGCACAGCAGGGGGCTGGCACACTGAAGCTTTCTTT.

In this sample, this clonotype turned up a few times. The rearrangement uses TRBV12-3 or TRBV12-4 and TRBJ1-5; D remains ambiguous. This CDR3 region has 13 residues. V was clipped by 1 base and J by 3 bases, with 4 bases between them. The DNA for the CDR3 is TGTGCCAGCAGTTTAGGGTACAATCAGCCCCAGCATTTT. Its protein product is CASSLGYNQPQHF.

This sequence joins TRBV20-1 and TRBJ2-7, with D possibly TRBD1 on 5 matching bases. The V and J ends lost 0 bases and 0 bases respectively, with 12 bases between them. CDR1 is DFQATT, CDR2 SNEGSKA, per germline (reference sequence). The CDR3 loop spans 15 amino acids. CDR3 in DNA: TGCAGTGCTAGAGATCTTGCCAGGGACTCCTACGAGCAGTACTTC. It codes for CSARDLARDSYEQYF.

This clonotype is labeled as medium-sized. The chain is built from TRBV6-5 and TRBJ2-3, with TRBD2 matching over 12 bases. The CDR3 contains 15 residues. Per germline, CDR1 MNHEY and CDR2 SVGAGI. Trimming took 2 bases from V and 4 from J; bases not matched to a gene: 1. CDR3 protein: CASSYTSGGPDTQYF. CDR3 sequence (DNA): TGTGCCAGCAGTTACACTAGCGGGGGGCCAGATACGCAGTATTTT.

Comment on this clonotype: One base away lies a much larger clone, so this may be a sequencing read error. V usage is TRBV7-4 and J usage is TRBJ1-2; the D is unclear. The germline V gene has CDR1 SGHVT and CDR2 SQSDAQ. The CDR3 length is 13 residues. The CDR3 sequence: CASSLEPNYGYIF. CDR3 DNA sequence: TGTGCCAGCAGCTTAGAACCTAACTATGGCTACATCTTC.

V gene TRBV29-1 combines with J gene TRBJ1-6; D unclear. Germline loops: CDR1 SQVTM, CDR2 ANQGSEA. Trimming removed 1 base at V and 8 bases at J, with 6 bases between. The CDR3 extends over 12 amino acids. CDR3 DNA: TGCAGCGTTGAAGGGGAGGATTCACCCCTCCACTTT. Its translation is CSVEGEDSPLHF.

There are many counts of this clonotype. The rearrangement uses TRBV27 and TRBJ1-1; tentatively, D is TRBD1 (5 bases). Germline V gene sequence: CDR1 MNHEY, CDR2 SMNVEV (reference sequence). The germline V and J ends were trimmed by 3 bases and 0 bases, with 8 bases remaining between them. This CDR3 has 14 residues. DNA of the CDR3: TGTGCCAGCAGTTTCGGGGGGATGAACACTGAAGCTTTCTTT. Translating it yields CASSFGGMNTEAFF.

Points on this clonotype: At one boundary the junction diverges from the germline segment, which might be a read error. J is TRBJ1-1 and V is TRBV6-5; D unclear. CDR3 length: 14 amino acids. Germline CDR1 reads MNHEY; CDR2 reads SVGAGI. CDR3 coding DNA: TGTGCCATCAGTGAGTCGACGGGAAATCCTGAAGCTTTCTTT. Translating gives CAISESTGNPEAFF.

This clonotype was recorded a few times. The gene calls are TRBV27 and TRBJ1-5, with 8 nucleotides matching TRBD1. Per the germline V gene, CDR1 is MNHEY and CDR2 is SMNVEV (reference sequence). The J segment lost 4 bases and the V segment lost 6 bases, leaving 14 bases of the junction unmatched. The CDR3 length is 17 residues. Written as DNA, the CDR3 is TGTGCCAGCAGGGGGGACAGGAGACTCCAACAAAATCAGCCCCAGCATTTT. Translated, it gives CASRGDRRLQQNQPQHF.

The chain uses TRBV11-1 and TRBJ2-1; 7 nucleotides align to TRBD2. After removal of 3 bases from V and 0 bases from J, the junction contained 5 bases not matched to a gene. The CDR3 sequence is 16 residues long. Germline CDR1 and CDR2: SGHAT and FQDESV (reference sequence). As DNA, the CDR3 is TGTGCCAGCAGCTTTTCGGGACTAAGCTCCTACAATGAGCAGTTCTTC. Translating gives CASSFSGLSSYNEQFF. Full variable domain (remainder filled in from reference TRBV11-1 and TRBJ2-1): EAEVAQSPRYKITEKSQAVAFWCDPISGHATLYWYRQILGQGPELLVQFQDESVVDDSQLPKDRFSAERLKGVDSTLKIQPAELGDSAMYLCASSFSGLSSYNEQFFGPGTRLTVL.